This TCR beta chain appears in the sequencing data of a study of post-analysis software for immune sequencing data. Study results and limitations: Compared with controls, patients showed significantly lower normalized Chao1 diversity.

This clonotype was seen a handful of times. Its target is not known. The authors incorporated unique molecular identifiers into the TCR beta cDNA libraries. TCRdb reanalysed the PCR reads using MiXCR and keeps one entry per CDR3 protein. Among 350,000 to 450,000 distinct CDR3 sequences listed, about 40% were seen once. Sequencing used blood. This clonotype was sampled from a girl between 2 and 10 years old with multiple sclerosis.

CDR3 in amino acids: CASSYAEEGFAYTF. The CDR3 bases are TGTGCCAGCAGTTACGCGGAGGAGGGTTTTGCCTACACCTTC. The chain links TRBV6-5 to TRBJ1-2, with no clear D. This CDR3 contains 14 residues. With 2 bases removed from V and 10 bases from J, the gap between germline ends came to 17 bases. Germline CDR1 MNHEY, CDR2 SVGAGI.